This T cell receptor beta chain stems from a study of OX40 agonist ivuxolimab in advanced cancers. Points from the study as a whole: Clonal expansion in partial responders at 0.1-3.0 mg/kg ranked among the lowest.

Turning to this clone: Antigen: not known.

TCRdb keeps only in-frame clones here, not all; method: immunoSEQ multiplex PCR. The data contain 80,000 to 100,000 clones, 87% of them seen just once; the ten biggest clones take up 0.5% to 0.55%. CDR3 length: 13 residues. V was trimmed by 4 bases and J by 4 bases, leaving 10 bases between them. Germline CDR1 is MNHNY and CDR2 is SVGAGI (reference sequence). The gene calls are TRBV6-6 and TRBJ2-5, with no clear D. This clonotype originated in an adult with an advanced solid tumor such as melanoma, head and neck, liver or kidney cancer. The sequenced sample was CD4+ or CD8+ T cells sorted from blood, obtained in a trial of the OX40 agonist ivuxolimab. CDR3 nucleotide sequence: TGTGCCAGCAGTTTTGGGTTCGGAGAGACCCAGTACTTC. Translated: CASSFGFGETQYF.